This T cell receptor beta chain originates from a study of beta chain features in type 1 diabetes. In germline, CDR1 is SGHNT, CDR2 YYREEE (reference sequence). V was clipped by 5 bases and J by 4 bases, with 19 bases between them. This CDR3 spans 15 amino acids. The isolated RNA, all of it, was reverse transcribed, so expressed TCRB transcripts were what got sequenced. Repertoires were generated with immunoSEQ multiplex PCR, while TCRdb's copy carries only in-frame clones and drops some. The repertoire includes 310,000 or so clones, over 12% of them detected once, and less than 0.02% sits in the top ten. The study's findings and limits: Moderate yet significant TCRB CDR3 shortening was seen in Type 1 diabetes patients in all four CD4+ subsets.

Concerning this clone: Its antigen is unidentified.

The chain combines TRBV5-4 with TRBJ2-7; no definite D call. Sequencing input: naive CD4+ T cells from blood. The TCR sequence derives from a young man with type 1 diabetes. The CDR3 loop reads CASRPDQGLVYEQYF. The CDR3 nucleotides are TGTGCCAGCAGACCCGACCAAGGCCTAGTATACGAGCAGTACTTC.